These 19 T cell receptor beta chains originate from one sample sequenced in a study of T cell clonality in common variable immunodeficiency. The data were produced by immunoSEQ multiplex PCR, yet TCRdb's version contains in-frame clones alone and is incomplete. The sample includes roughly 60,000 clones, none of them occurring once. Sequenced input: peripheral blood mononuclear cells. These receptors all come from a person between 18 and 70 years old in good health.

This clone was detected many times. The CDR3 extends 3 residues past the end of the read, so its final part is completed from the germline J gene. The chain employs TRBV7-9 and TRBJ2-7; D not certain. This CDR3 is built from 12 residues. Germline V lookup: CDR1 SEHNR, CDR2 FQNEAQ (reference sequence). V was shortened by 5 bases and J by 2 bases, with 7 bases between the two germline ends. The sequenced part of the CDR3 DNA is TGTGCCAGCAGCCCTCTAACCTACGAG. Translation gives CASSPLTYE. The complete CDR3 protein is CASSPLTYEQYF.

This clone was recorded many times. Partial CDR3 DNA: TGCAGTGCTGAGGACAGGGTGGGCACTGAA. Protein: CSAEDRVGTE. The entire CDR3 is CSAEDRVGTEAFF. V is TRBV20-1 and J is TRBJ1-1; TRBD1 matches at 8 bases. The CDR3 extends 3 residues past the end of the read, so its final part is completed from the germline J gene. The V segment lost 5 bases and the J segment 4 bases; nucleotides outside the gene matches: 6. This CDR3 comprises 13 residues. Germline lookup yields CDR1 DFQATT and CDR2 SNEGSKA (reference sequence).

This clone was found many times. This CDR3 is CASSRDRNYEQYF. Incomplete CDR3 DNA: TGTGCCAGTAGCCGGGACAGGAATTACGAG. V is TRBV19 and J is TRBJ2-7, with 8 bases aligning to TRBD1. The CDR3 goes on 3 residues after the read ends, and that part is filled in from the germline J gene. The CDR3 is 13 amino acids. Per germline, CDR1 LNHDA and CDR2 SQIVND (reference sequence). V lost 6 bases and J lost 4; bases outside the gene matches: 5.

This clone occurred many times. The sequence runs out 3 residues before the end of the CDR3; the remainder is reconstructed from the germline J gene. The chain is built from TRBV2 and TRBJ2-2; the match to TRBD1 covers 10 bases. This CDR3 is built from 16 residues. Losses at the gene ends were 1 base for V and 6 bases for J; bases not matched to a gene: 5. CDR1 and CDR2 from the germline V gene are SNHLY and FYNNEI. The sequenced part of the CDR3 DNA is TGTGCCAGCAGTGAAGTCGGGACAGGGGCTCCCGGGGAG. Its protein is CASSEVGTGAPGE. The entire CDR3 sequence reads CASSEVGTGAPGELFF.

This clone appeared many times. The observed sequence ends 3 residues before the CDR3 terminus, with the missing tail filled in from the germline J gene. This chain links TRBV4-2 with TRBJ2-1; 10 nucleotides match TRBD2. CDR1 LGHNA and CDR2 YNFKEQ come from the germline V gene. CDR3 length: 17 amino acids. V shed 4 bases and J 8 bases; nucleotides not matched to a gene: 14. The CDR3 bases that were read are TGTGCCAGCAGCCCCGACTTAGCGGGAGGCTTGGGGGATGAG. Protein sequence: CASSPDLAGGLGDE. The full CDR3 reads CASSPDLAGGLGDEQFF.

This clone was detected many times. The read terminates 3 residues ahead of where the CDR3 ends, so the germline J gene completes it. The chain uses TRBV5-6 and TRBJ2-1; 10 bases are a match to TRBD2. CDR1 SGHDT and CDR2 YYEEEE come from the germline V gene. This CDR3 is built from 15 residues. V trimming: 4 bases; J trimming: 5 bases; junction bases outside the gene matches: 6. The part of the CDR3 DNA that was read is TGTGCCAGCAGCCCCACTAGCGGGAACAACAATGAG. Residues: CASSPTSGNNNE. The whole CDR3 region reads CASSPTSGNNNEQFF.

This clone was counted at least ten times. The read terminates 3 residues before the CDR3 end, so the remaining end is supplied by the germline J gene. The rearrangement joins TRBV5-4 to TRBJ1-6; D unresolved. The germline gives CDR1 SGHNT, CDR2 YYREEE (reference sequence). V shed 2 bases and J shed 0 bases, with 9 bases lying between them. This CDR3 region has 16 residues. CDR3 region: CASSFGGSSYNSPLHF. The sequenced part of the CDR3 DNA is TGTGCCAGCAGCTTTGGCGGCAGCTCCTATAATTCACCC. Complete variable domain (other parts from reference TRBV5-4 and TRBJ1-6): ETGVTQSPTHLIKTRGQQVTLRCSSQSGHNTVSWYQQALGQGPQFIFQYYREEENGRGNFPPRFSGLQFPNYSSELNVNALELDDSALYLCASSFGGSSYNSPLHFGNGTRLTVT.

Ten or more counts support this clone. The read finishes 3 residues shy of the CDR3 end, and the germline J gene is used to complete it. V is TRBV6-1 and J is TRBJ2-1, with a tentative D call TRBD1 (5 bases). The V and J ends lost 3 bases and 3 bases respectively, with 12 bases between them. There are 15 residues in the CDR3. Germline loops: CDR1 MNHNS, CDR2 SASEGT. This CDR3 reads CASSDTDIHYNEQFF. Partial CDR3 DNA: TGTGCCAGCAGTGATACGGACATACACTACAATGAG.

Note on this clone: The missing CDR3 end, 3 residues past where the read stops, is filled in from the germline J gene. The J gene is TRBJ2-7, the V gene TRBV7-9, with D perhaps TRBD2 (6 bases). Between the trimmed V and J ends, which lost 3 bases and 5 bases, there was a span of 11 bases. From germline, CDR1 is SEHNR and CDR2 FQNEAQ (reference sequence). The CDR3 is 13 residues long. The CDR3 DNA, read in part, is TGTGCCAGCAGCTTGTTGGGCGGGGACGAG. This translates into CASSLLGGDE. The full CDR3 sequence reads CASSLLGGDEQYF.

This clone was seen repeatedly, ten times or more. The DNA ends 3 residues before the CDR3 does, and the rest of the CDR3 is filled in from the germline J gene. The chain is built from TRBV7-8 and TRBJ1-2; 9 bases line up with TRBD1. This CDR3 region has 17 residues. Unmatched junction bases numbered 12, after V lost 2 bases and J lost 5 bases. Germline CDR1 is SGHVS and CDR2 is FQNEAQ. The CDR3 spells CASSLYFQGGQGYGYTF. The DNA read from the CDR3 is TGTGCCAGCAGCTTATATTTTCAAGGGGGACAGGGTTATGGC.

This clone was seen many times. The CDR3 goes on 3 residues after the read ends, and that part is filled in from the germline J gene. The chain recombines TRBV11-3 with TRBJ2-3; D gene uncertain. The germline V and J ends were trimmed by 5 bases and 2 bases, with 5 bases remaining between them. This CDR3 spans 12 amino acids. The germline V gene has CDR1 SGHNT and CDR2 YENEEA. CDR3 residues: CASSPYTDTQYF. CDR3 DNA, as far as it was read: TGTGCCAGCAGCCCGTACACAGATACG.

This clone came up many times. The read finishes 3 residues shy of the CDR3 end, and the germline J gene is used to complete it. The chain joins TRBV19 to TRBJ2-7; 7 nucleotides match TRBD1. V was clipped by 5 bases and J by 3 bases; unmatched bases: 4. This CDR3 contains 13 residues. CDR1 LNHDA and CDR2 SQIVND come from the germline V gene (reference sequence). The sequenced CDR3 bases are TGTGCCAGTAGTCCCCGACAGGGCTACGAG. The encoded protein is CASSPRQGYE. The entire CDR3 reads CASSPRQGYEQYF.

Many counts were recorded for this clone. With the read ending 3 residues before the CDR3 end, the germline J gene is used to fill in that end. The gene calls are TRBV11-3 and TRBJ2-3; TRBD1 agrees at 9 bases. V lost 4 bases and J lost 4; bases outside the gene matches: 6. This CDR3 has 15 residues. In germline, CDR1 is SGHNT, CDR2 YENEEA. CDR3 bases read: TGTGCCAGCAGCTCTCCGGGACAGGGAGCAGATACG. Its protein is CASSSPGQGADT. From start to end, the CDR3 is CASSSPGQGADTQYF.

This clone was seen repeatedly, ten times or more. The read comes to an end 3 residues before the CDR3 does, leaving the germline J gene to fill in the end. The chain carries TRBV9 and TRBJ2-5; a possible D gene is TRBD2 (6 bases). The V gene lost 4 bases and the J gene lost 2 bases, with 9 bases spanning the gap. CDR1 is SGDLS and CDR2 is YYNGEE in the germline V gene. There are 13 residues in the CDR3. The part of the CDR3 DNA that was read is TGTGCCAGCAGCAGGCGGGGACAAGAGACC. It yields the protein CASSRRGQET. The full CDR3 protein is CASSRRGQETQYF. Full variable domain (missing parts from reference TRBV9 and TRBJ2-5): DSGVTQTPKHLITATGQRVTLRCSPRSGDLSVYWYQQSLDQGLQFLIQYYNGEERAKGNILERFSAQQFPDLHSELNLSSLELGDSALYFCASSRRGQETQYFGPGTRLLVL.

This clone was picked up many times. The read is 3 residues too short to cover the CDR3 end, so that end is filled in from the germline J gene. The chain employs TRBV5-1 and TRBJ1-1; D gene ambiguous. The germline gives CDR1 SGHRS, CDR2 YFSETQ. V dropped 2 bases and J dropped 1 base, with 9 bases sitting between them. CDR3 size: 14 residues. CDR3 region: CASSFDGGNTEAFF. Partial CDR3 DNA: TGCGCCAGCAGCTTCGACGGCGGGAACACTGAA.

This clone was counted many times. Sequencing ends 3 residues short of the CDR3 end; the germline J gene provides the rest. This chain links TRBV5-1 with TRBJ1-1; TRBD1 might be the D (5 bases). Per germline, CDR1 SGHRS and CDR2 YFSETQ. This CDR3 has 13 residues. The V end was cut by 0 bases, the J end by 7 bases, with 10 bases between. The sequenced part of the CDR3 DNA is TGCGCCAGCAGCTTGGCAGGGTCGGATGAA. Translation gives CASSLAGSDE. The complete CDR3 reads CASSLAGSDEAFF.

This clone was counted at least ten times. Read sequence stops 3 residues before the CDR3 end, and the germline J gene provides the missing end. The chain joins TRBV5-1 to TRBJ2-5; 7 bases fit TRBD1. The J segment lost 5 bases and the V segment lost 4 bases, leaving 8 bases of the junction unmatched. CDR1 is SGHRS, CDR2 YFSETQ, per germline. The CDR3 is made up of 14 amino acids. CDR3 amino acids: CASSVQGEGETQYF. CDR3 DNA, as far as it was read: TGCGCCAGCAGCGTCCAGGGGGAAGGGGAGACC.

This clone appeared many times. The observed sequence ends 3 residues before the CDR3 terminus, with the missing tail filled in from the germline J gene. V gene TRBV11-2 combines with J gene TRBJ2-2, with 8 bases matching TRBD1. The CDR3 spans 15 residues. Germline CDR1 is SGHAT and CDR2 is FQNNGV. The J segment lost 4 bases and the V segment lost 5 bases, leaving 6 bases of the junction unmatched. The CDR3 loop is CASSTNTGGTGELFF. The CDR3 DNA, read in part, is TGTGCCAGCAGCACCAACACAGGGGGCACCGGGGAG.

This clone was seen ten or more times. The CDR3 end is not reached by the read, which stops 3 residues before it; the germline J gene fills it in. The genes are TRBV20-1 and TRBJ1-2, with TRBD1 as a possible D gene (6 bases). CDR1 is DFQATT and CDR2 is SNEGSKA in the germline V gene (reference sequence). The CDR3 extends over 16 amino acids. V was cut by 0 bases and J by 5 bases, with 19 bases left in between. CDR3 sequence reads: CSARDLAAGALYGYTF. The sequenced part of the CDR3 DNA is TGCAGTGCTAGAGACCTGGCGGCGGGGGCTCTATATGGC.